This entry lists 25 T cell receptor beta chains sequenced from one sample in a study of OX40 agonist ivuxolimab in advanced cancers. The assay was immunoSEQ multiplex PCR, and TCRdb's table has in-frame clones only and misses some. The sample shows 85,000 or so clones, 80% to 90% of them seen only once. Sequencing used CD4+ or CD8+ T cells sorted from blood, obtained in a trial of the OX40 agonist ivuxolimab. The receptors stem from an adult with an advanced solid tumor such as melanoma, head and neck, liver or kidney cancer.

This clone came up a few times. The CDR3 nucleotides are TGTGCCATATGGGAGGGGGCTAGGGTGGGAACTGAAGCTTTCTTT. Encoded protein: CAIWEGARVGTEAFF. V usage is TRBV6-1 and J usage is TRBJ1-1; 7 bases match TRBD1. Trimming took 10 bases from V and 5 from J; bases not matched to a gene: 16. The CDR3 spans 15 residues. The germline CDR1 and CDR2 sequences are MNHNS and SASEGT.

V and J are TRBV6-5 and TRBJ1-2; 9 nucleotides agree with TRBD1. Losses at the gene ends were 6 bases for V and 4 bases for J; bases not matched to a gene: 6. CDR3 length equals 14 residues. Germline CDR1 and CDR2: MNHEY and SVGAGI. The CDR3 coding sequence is TGTGCCAGCAGCTCCCCACAGGGGGCCTATGGCTACACCTTC. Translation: CASSSPQGAYGYTF.

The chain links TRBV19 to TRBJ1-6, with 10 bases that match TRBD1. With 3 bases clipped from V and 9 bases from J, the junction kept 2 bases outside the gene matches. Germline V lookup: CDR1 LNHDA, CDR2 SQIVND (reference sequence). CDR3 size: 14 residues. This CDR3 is CASSMGQGSSPLHF. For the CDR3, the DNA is TGTGCCAGTAGTATGGGACAGGGGAGTTCACCCCTCCACTTT.

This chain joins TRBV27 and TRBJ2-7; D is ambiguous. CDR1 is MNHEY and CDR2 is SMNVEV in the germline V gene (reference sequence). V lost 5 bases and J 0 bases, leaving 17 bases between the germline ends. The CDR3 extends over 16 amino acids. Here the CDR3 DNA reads TGTGCCAGCAGTCATAGTGTAGCTAGAGGCTCCTACGAGCAGTACTTC. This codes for CASSHSVARGSYEQYF.

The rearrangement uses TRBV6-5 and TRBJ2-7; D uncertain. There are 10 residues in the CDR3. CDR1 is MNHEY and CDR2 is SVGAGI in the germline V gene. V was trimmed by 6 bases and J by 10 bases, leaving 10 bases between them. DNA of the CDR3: TGTGCCAGCAGCCTGGCGGCTCAGTACTTC. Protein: CASSLAAQYF.

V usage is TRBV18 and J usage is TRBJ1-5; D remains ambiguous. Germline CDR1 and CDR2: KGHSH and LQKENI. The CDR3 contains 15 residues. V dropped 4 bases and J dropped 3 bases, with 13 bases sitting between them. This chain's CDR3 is CASSLRRTDNQPQHF. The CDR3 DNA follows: TGTGCCAGCTCACTCCGTCGGACGGACAATCAGCCCCAGCATTTT.

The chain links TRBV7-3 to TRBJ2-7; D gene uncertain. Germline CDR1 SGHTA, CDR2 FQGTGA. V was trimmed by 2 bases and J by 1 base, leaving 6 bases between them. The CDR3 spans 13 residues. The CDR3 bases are TGTGCCAGCAGCTTAGCGTATTCCTACGAGCAGTACTTC. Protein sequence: CASSLAYSYEQYF.

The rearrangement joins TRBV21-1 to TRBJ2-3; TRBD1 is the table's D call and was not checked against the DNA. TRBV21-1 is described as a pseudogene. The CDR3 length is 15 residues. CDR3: CASSNRQVFGDTQYF. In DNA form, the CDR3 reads TGTGCCAGCAGCAATCGACAGGTTTTCGGGGATACGCAGTATTTT.

CDR3 bases: TGTGCCAGCAGTTTAGTGGGAAATGGAAACACCATATATTTT. Translation gives CASSLVGNGNTIYF. This sequence joins TRBV28 and TRBJ1-3; no reliable D call. The CDR3 runs to 14 residues. Trimming took off 2 bases at V and 3 bases at J, with 8 bases between the two ends. The germline V gene has CDR1 MDHEN and CDR2 SYDVKM.

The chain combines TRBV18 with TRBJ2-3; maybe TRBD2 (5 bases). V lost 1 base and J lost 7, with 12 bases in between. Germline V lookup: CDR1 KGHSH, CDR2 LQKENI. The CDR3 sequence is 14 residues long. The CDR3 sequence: CASSPLDDGNTQYF. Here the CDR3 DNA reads TGTGCCAGCTCACCACTGGACGACGGGAATACGCAGTATTTT.

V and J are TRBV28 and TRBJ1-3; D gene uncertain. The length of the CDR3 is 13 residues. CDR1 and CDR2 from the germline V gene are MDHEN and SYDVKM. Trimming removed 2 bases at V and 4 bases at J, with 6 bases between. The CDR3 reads CASSLGRGNTIYF. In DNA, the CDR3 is TGTGCCAGCAGTTTAGGCAGGGGAAACACCATATATTTT.

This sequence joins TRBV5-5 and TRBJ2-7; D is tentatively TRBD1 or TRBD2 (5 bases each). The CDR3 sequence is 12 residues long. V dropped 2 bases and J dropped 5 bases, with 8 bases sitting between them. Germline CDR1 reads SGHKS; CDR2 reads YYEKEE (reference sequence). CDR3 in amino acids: CASSFGTDEQYF. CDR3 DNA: TGTGCCAGCAGCTTTGGGACGGACGAGCAGTACTTC.

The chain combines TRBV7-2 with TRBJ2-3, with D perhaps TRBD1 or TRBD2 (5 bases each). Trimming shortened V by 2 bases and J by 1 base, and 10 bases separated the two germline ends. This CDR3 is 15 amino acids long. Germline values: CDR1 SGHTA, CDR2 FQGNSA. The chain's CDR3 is CASSLKSGRTDTQYF. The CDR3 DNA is TGTGCCAGCAGCTTAAAGTCGGGGCGCACAGATACGCAGTATTTT.

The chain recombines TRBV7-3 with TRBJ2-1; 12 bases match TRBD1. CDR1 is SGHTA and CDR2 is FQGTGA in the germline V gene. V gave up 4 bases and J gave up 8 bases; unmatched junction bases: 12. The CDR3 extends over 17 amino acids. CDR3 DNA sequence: TGTGCCAGCAGCTCCCCGGGACAGGGGGCAGTCTTGGATGAGCAGTTCTTC. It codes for CASSSPGQGAVLDEQFF.

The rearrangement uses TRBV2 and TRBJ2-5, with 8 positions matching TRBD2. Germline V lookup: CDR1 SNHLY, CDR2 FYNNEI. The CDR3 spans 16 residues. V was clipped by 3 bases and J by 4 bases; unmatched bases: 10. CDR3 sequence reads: CASSEGGGGSGETQYF. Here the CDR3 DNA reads TGTGCCAGCAGTGAGGGTGGCGGGGGGTCCGGAGAGACCCAGTACTTC. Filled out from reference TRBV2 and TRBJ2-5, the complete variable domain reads EPEVTQTPSHQVTQMGQEVILRCVPISNHLYFYWYRQILGQKVEFLVSFYNNEISEKSEIFDDQFSVERPDGSNFTLKIRSTKLEDSAMYFCASSEGGGGSGETQYFGPGTRLLVL.

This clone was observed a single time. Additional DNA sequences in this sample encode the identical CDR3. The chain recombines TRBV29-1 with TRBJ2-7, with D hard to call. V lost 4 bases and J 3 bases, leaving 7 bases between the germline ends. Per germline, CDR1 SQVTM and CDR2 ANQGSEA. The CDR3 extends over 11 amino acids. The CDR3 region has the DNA TGCAGCGTTGGAACAGACTACGAGCAGTACTTC. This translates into CSVGTDYEQYF.

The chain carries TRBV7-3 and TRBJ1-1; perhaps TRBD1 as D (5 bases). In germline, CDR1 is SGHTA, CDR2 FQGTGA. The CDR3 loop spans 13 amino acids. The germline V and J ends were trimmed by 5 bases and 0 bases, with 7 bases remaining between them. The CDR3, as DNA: TGTGCCAGCAGCAGGGGAATGAACACTGAAGCTTTCTTT. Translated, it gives CASSRGMNTEAFF.

In DNA form, the CDR3 reads TGTGCCAGCAGCCGAGACAGGGGGGGCAATCAGCCCCAGCATTTT. This translates into CASSRDRGGNQPQHF. The chain is built from TRBV28 and TRBJ1-5; 9 bases are a match to TRBD1. This CDR3 spans 15 amino acids. V shed 6 bases, J shed 2 bases, and the junction held 5 bases outside the gene matches. In germline, CDR1 is MDHEN, CDR2 SYDVKM.

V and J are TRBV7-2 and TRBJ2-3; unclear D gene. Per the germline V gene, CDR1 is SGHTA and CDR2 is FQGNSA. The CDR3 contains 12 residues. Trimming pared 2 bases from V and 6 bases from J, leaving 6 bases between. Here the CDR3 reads CASSLSGDTQYF. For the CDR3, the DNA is TGTGCCAGCAGCTTATCCGGGGATACGCAGTATTTT.

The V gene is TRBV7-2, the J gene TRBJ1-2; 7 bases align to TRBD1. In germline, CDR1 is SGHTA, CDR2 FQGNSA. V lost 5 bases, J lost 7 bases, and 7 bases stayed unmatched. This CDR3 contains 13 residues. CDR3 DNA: TGTGCCAGCAGCCTTGACAGGGTCGGTGGCTACACCTTC. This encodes CASSLDRVGGYTF.

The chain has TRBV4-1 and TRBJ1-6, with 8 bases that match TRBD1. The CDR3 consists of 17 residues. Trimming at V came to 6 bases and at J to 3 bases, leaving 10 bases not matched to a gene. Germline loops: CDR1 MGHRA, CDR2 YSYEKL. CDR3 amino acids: CASRGRGTGGYNSPLHF. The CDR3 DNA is TGCGCCAGCAGAGGGAGGGGAACAGGGGGCTATAATTCACCCCTCCACTTT.

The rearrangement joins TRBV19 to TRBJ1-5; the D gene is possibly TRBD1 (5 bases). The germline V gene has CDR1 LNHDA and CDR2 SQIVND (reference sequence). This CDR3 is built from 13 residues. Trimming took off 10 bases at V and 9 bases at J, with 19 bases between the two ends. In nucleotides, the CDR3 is TGTGCCACCCGGGACGGGAGTATGGCGCCCCAGCATTTT. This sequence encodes CATRDGSMAPQHF. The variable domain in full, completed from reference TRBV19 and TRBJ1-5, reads DGGITQSPKYLFRKEGQNVTLSCEQNLNHDAMYWYRQDPGQGLRLIYYSQIVNDFQKGDIAEGYSVSREKKESFPLTVTSAQKNPTAFYLCATRDGSMAPQHFGDGTRLSIL.

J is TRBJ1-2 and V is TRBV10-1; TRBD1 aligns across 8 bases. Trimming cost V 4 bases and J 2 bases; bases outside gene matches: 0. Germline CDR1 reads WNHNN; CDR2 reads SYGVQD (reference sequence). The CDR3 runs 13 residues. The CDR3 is CASSAGGNYGYTF. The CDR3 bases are TGCGCCAGCAGTGCAGGGGGCAACTATGGCTACACCTTC.

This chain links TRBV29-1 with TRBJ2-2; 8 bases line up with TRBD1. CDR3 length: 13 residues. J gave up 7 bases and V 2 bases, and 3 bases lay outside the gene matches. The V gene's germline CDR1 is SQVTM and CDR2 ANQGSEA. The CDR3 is CSVEPTGGGELFF. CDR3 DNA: TGCAGCGTTGAACCTACAGGGGGCGGGGAGCTGTTTTTT.

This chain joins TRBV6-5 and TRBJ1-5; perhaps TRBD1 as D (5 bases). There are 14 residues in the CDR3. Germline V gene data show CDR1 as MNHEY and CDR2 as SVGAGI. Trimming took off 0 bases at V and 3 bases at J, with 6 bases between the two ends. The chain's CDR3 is CASSYSGANQPQHF. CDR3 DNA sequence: TGTGCCAGCAGTTACTCCGGGGCCAATCAGCCCCAGCATTTT.